The 9 T cell receptor beta chains listed next were all sequenced from one sample in a study of early T cells in non-severe SARS-CoV-2 infection. TCRdb recomputed calls from the 5' RACE reads with MiXCR, one row per CDR3 protein. Of tens of thousands of distinct CDR3 sequences detected, about 7.4% appear once; the ten largest clones hold roughly 12%. The material sequenced was whole blood, taken at baseline. The receptors were gathered from an adult who was a healthcare worker with PCR-confirmed SARS-CoV-2 infection or an uninfected control (not recorded which).

In its sample, this clonotype was seen a few times. This chain connects TRBV29-1 to TRBJ2-7, with no clear D. CDR1 SQVTM and CDR2 ANQGSEA come from the germline V gene. Between the trimmed V and J ends, which lost 6 bases and 2 bases, there was a span of 11 bases. CDR3 length equals 12 residues. This CDR3 is CSVRGLTYEQYF. CDR3 sequence (DNA): TGCAGCGTCCGCGGCCTTACCTACGAGCAGTACTTC.

The chain combines TRBV29-1 with TRBJ1-2; maybe TRBD1 (6 bases). V lost 4 bases to trimming and J lost 6 bases, with 15 bases between them. The germline V gene encodes CDR1 SQVTM and CDR2 ANQGSEA. This CDR3 is 13 amino acids long. CDR3 coding DNA: TGCAGCGTTGTTCAGGGGCGCGGGAATGGCTACACCTTC. This sequence encodes CSVVQGRGNGYTF.

This clonotype was counted only a few times. The chain employs TRBV30 and TRBJ1-3; D not resolved. Germline CDR1 GTSNPN, CDR2 SVGIG (reference sequence). The CDR3 is 14 residues long. Between the trimmed V and J ends, which lost 2 bases and 0 bases, there was a span of 8 bases. CDR3 nucleotides: TGTGCCTGGAGTATCACGAGCTCTGGAAACACCATATATTTT. Protein sequence: CAWSITSSGNTIYF.

This clonotype was seen more than once but under ten times. The gene calls are TRBV2 and TRBJ1-2, with D possibly being TRBD1 (6 bases). The CDR3 totals 14 residues. Germline CDR1 is SNHLY and CDR2 is FYNNEI. V was pared by 3 bases and J by 5 bases, with 13 bases between. In DNA, the CDR3 is TGTGCCAGCAGTGAGGGCAGGGGTGTATATGGCTACACCTTC. Encoded protein: CASSEGRGVYGYTF.

J is TRBJ2-5 and V is TRBV5-6; D is possibly TRBD1 (6 bases). CDR1 SGHDT and CDR2 YYEEEE come from the germline V gene. V was shortened by 0 bases and J by 7 bases, with 16 bases between the two germline ends. The CDR3 contains 15 residues. CDR3 sequence reads: CASSLEGRGPGTQYF. The CDR3 DNA reads TGTGCCAGCAGCTTGGAAGGCAGGGGTCCGGGGACCCAGTACTTC.

The chain is built from TRBV28 and TRBJ2-7, with D hard to call. V was shortened by 7 bases and J by 4 bases, with 11 bases between the two germline ends. From germline, CDR1 is MDHEN and CDR2 SYDVKM. The CDR3 covers 12 residues. DNA for the CDR3: TGTGCCAGCACTGCCGGTAGATACGAGCAGTACTTC. Its translation: CASTAGRYEQYF. Full variable domain (remainder filled in from reference TRBV28 and TRBJ2-7): DVKVTQSSRYLVKRTGEKVFLECVQDMDHENMFWYRQDPGLGLRLIYFSYDVKMKEKGDIPEGYSVSREKKERFSLILESASTNQTSMYLCASTAGRYEQYFGPGTRLTVT.

This clonotype has only a few counts. The genes are TRBV14 and TRBJ2-7; TRBD2 matches 8 bases. Germline assignment: CDR1 SGHDN and CDR2 FVKESK. Trimming at V came to 4 bases and at J to 6 bases, leaving 8 bases not matched to a gene. The CDR3 is made up of 14 amino acids. The CDR3 region has the DNA TGTGCCAGCAGCCTAGCGGGGTTGAGCGCCGAGCAGTACTTC. Amino acid sequence: CASSLAGLSAEQYF.

The sample holds many counts of this clonotype. The DNA of the CDR3 is TGTGCCAGCAGCTCGGGACAGACGGAAAAACTGTTTTTT. Its translation is CASSSGQTEKLFF. This chain connects TRBV28 to TRBJ1-4; 7 positions agree with TRBD1. V was clipped by 6 bases and J by 8 bases; unmatched bases: 6. Germline V lookup: CDR1 MDHEN, CDR2 SYDVKM. The CDR3 is made up of 13 amino acids.

This clonotype was seen more than once but under ten times. The chain is built from TRBV28 and TRBJ2-5; TRBD2 agrees at 8 bases. J gave up 5 bases and V 3 bases, and 5 bases lay outside the gene matches. This CDR3 comprises 14 residues. The V gene's germline CDR1 is MDHEN and CDR2 SYDVKM. The CDR3 region has the DNA TGTGCCAGCAGTTTGTCGGGGGGGCATGAGACCCAGTACTTC. This codes for CASSLSGGHETQYF.